A single sample is the source of the 16 T cell receptor beta chains below, sequenced in a study of T cells in tuberculosis. The data were produced by immunoSEQ multiplex PCR, yet TCRdb's version contains in-frame clones alone and is incomplete. The table lists tens of thousands of clones, roughly nine tenths of them singletons. What was sequenced was PBMCs. The receptor set was obtained from a donor aged 5 to 30 with latent tuberculosis or without tuberculosis infection. Some clones in this sample may be carry-over from other donors' samples.

The chain joins TRBV6-5 to TRBJ1-2, with 8 nucleotides matching TRBD1. V shed 5 bases and J 5 bases; nucleotides not matched to a gene: 4. This CDR3 is built from 13 residues. CDR1 and CDR2 from the germline V gene are MNHEY and SVGAGI. The CDR3 DNA reads TGTGCCAGCAGTCCCAGGACAGGGTATGGCTACACCTTC. Its translation: CASSPRTGYGYTF.

V is TRBV10-3 and J is TRBJ2-7, with 8 bases that match TRBD1. Germline trimming cut 0 bases from V and 7 bases from J; bases unmatched to any gene: 14. Germline V lookup: CDR1 ENHRY, CDR2 SYGVKD. The length of the CDR3 is 17 residues. CDR3 loop: CAISESRVAGGAWEQYF. CDR3 bases: TGTGCCATCAGTGAGTCGAGGGTGGCAGGGGGCGCGTGGGAGCAGTACTTC.

The chain has TRBV27 and TRBJ2-7; perhaps TRBD1 as D (7 bases). The germline V gene encodes CDR1 MNHEY and CDR2 SMNVEV (reference sequence). This CDR3 region has 15 residues. V was shortened by 4 bases and J by 2 bases, with 15 bases between the two germline ends. CDR3 amino acids: CASSSSGGPTYEQYF. CDR3 nucleotides: TGTGCCAGCAGTTCCTCAGGGGGGCCCACCTACGAGCAGTACTTC.

This rearrangement joins TRBV6-6 to TRBJ1-2; 11 bases match TRBD1. CDR1 is MNHNY, CDR2 SVGAGI, per germline (reference sequence). The CDR3 sequence is 15 residues long. The junction had 10 bases not matched to a gene; V was cut back by 5 bases and J by 8 bases. CDR3 sequence: CASSQLGQGGLGYTF. The CDR3 DNA follows: TGTGCCAGCAGTCAACTGGGACAGGGGGGTCTGGGCTACACCTTC.

The chain employs TRBV19 and TRBJ1-5; tentatively, D is TRBD1 (5 bases). The CDR3 loop spans 16 amino acids. The germline V and J ends were trimmed by 5 bases and 7 bases, with 21 bases remaining between them. Germline V CDR1 and CDR2: LNHDA, SQIVND (reference sequence). The CDR3 sequence is CASSEVDGALGQPQHF. The CDR3 region has the DNA TGTGCCAGTAGTGAGGTTGATGGGGCCTTAGGGCAGCCCCAGCATTTT.

This clone was counted between two and nine times. V is TRBV6-5 and J is TRBJ1-1; 7 bases map to TRBD1. CDR1 and CDR2 from the germline V gene are MNHEY and SVGAGI. This CDR3 is built from 15 residues. Trimming at V came to 5 bases and at J to 5 bases, leaving 11 bases not matched to a gene. The CDR3 region is CASSPPPAGQTEAFF. Written as DNA, the CDR3 is TGTGCCAGCAGTCCACCCCCCGCGGGACAGACTGAAGCTTTCTTT.

In this sample, this clone turned up once. This chain uses TRBV5-1 with TRBJ1-2; D is undetermined. Germline V gene lookup returns CDR1 SGHRS and CDR2 YFSETQ. V was cut by 0 bases and J by 2 bases, with 8 bases left in between. The CDR3 covers 14 residues. DNA for the CDR3: TGCGCCAGCAGCTTGGTCCCTCCGAACTATGGCTACACCTTC. Translation: CASSLVPPNYGYTF.

This chain connects TRBV6-1 to TRBJ1-4; 9 bases fit TRBD1. The CDR3 runs to 15 residues. The germline gives CDR1 MNHNS, CDR2 SASEGT. J gave up 8 bases and V 5 bases, and 9 bases lay outside the gene matches. The CDR3 spells CASSFRTGEREKLFF. CDR3 DNA: TGTGCCAGCAGTTTCCGGACAGGGGAGAGGGAAAAACTGTTTTTT.

The CDR3 loop reads CASAGGEGDQPQHF. Written as DNA, the CDR3 is TGTGCCAGTGCGGGAGGGGAAGGGGATCAGCCCCAGCATTTT. The chain links TRBV19 to TRBJ1-5; a weak D match, TRBD1 (5 bases). The CDR3 consists of 14 residues. The germline CDR1 and CDR2 sequences are LNHDA and SQIVND (reference sequence). The V end lost 8 bases, the J end lost 5 bases, and 16 bases lay between the germline ends.

The gene calls are TRBV25-1 and TRBJ2-1, with 9 bases aligning to TRBD1. This CDR3 region has 15 residues. CDR1 MGHDK and CDR2 SYGVNS come from the germline V gene. The J segment lost 6 bases and the V segment lost 4 bases, leaving 7 bases of the junction unmatched. CDR3 DNA: TGTGCCAGCAGTGCAGAGACAGGGGGAGGCAATGAGCAGTTCTTC. It codes for CASSAETGGGNEQFF.

The chain links TRBV6-5 to TRBJ2-3; 9 nucleotides match TRBD2. The V and J ends lost 2 bases and 5 bases, in that order; junction bases with no gene match: 8. Germline CDR1 and CDR2: MNHEY and SVGAGI. The CDR3 has 16 residues. CDR3 region: CASSYMGGGAGDTQYF. CDR3 DNA sequence: TGTGCCAGCAGTTACATGGGCGGGGGGGCAGGAGATACGCAGTATTTT.

This chain uses TRBV6-4 with TRBJ2-2; no clear D gene. This CDR3 region has 12 residues. V shed 2 bases and J shed 7 bases, with 5 bases lying between them. In germline, CDR1 is MRHNA, CDR2 SNTAGT. This CDR3 is CASSDVIGELFF. CDR3 nucleotides: TGTGCCAGCAGTGACGTTATCGGGGAGCTGTTTTTT.

The chain employs TRBV5-1 and TRBJ2-1; 10 bases are a match to TRBD1. The germline CDR1 and CDR2 sequences are SGHRS and YFSETQ. This CDR3 spans 14 amino acids. The junction had 6 bases not matched to a gene; V was cut back by 4 bases and J by 8 bases. CDR3 sequence: CASSPGTGAYEQFF. The CDR3 DNA reads TGCGCCAGCAGCCCTGGGACAGGGGCGTATGAGCAGTTCTTC.

The chain couples TRBV7-9 to TRBJ1-5; the D gene is possibly TRBD1 (6 bases). Germline V gives CDR1 SEHNR, CDR2 FQNEAQ (reference sequence). The germline V and J ends were trimmed by 1 base and 7 bases, with 23 bases remaining between them. This CDR3 is 18 amino acids long. CDR3 nucleotides: TGTGCCAGCAGCTTAGGGTCTCCGGGGGGACAATATAGGCAGCCCCAGCATTTT. This gives the protein CASSLGSPGGQYRQPQHF.

The chain recombines TRBV27 with TRBJ2-2; TRBD1 aligns across 9 bases. Germline-derived CDR1 and CDR2 are MNHEY and SMNVEV (reference sequence). Trimming took 5 bases from V and 1 from J; bases not matched to a gene: 8. This CDR3 spans 17 amino acids. The CDR3 DNA reads TGTGCCAGCAGTCTGTATCCGGGACAGGGGAACACCGGGGAGCTGTTTTTT. Amino acids: CASSLYPGQGNTGELFF.

DNA of the CDR3: TGTGCCAGCAGGGAGGCCGGGCGCTGGACGTACGAGCAGTACTTC. Amino acid sequence: CASREAGRWTYEQYF. The J gene is TRBJ2-7, the V gene TRBV27; weak D call: TRBD2 (5 bases). Germline V gives CDR1 MNHEY, CDR2 SMNVEV (reference sequence). The V and J ends lost 6 bases and 4 bases respectively, with 19 bases between them. The length of the CDR3 is 15 residues.